This TCR beta chain was identified in a study of T-cell reconstitution after alpha-beta-depleted transplantation in children. This CDR3 has 12 amino acids. The V segment lost 3 bases and the J segment 6 bases; nucleotides outside the gene matches: 3. Germline V gene lookup returns CDR1 DFQATT and CDR2 SNEGSKA (reference sequence). The library targeted TCRbeta and was prepared with unique molecular identifiers. MiXCR was run by TCRdb on the PCR reads, yielding one entry per CDR3 protein. Seen here are 230,000 or so distinct CDR3 sequences, 9% to 10% observed once, and the top ten hold around 5.1%. In this sample, this clonotype turned up many times.

The sequence came from a human donor who donated a stem cell graft to a child with SCID. The sequences come from PBMCs from the stem cell graft donor, collected from the stem cell graft. V usage is TRBV20-1 and J usage is TRBJ1-1, with 8 positions matching TRBD1. The CDR3, as DNA: TGCAGTGCTAGGGAGGACAGGGCTGAAGCTTTCTTT. Residues: CSAREDRAEAFF.